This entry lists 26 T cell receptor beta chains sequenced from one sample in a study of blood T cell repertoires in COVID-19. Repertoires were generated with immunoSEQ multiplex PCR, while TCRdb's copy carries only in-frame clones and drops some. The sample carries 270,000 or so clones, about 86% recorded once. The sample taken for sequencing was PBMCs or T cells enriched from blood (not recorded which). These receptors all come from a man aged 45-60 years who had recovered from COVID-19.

CDR3 amino acids: CASSIYGGRSEQFF. CDR3 bases: TGTGCCAGCAGCATCTACGGGGGAAGATCTGAGCAGTTCTTC. V gene TRBV6-2 or TRBV6-3 combines with J gene TRBJ2-1, with TRBD2 as a possible D gene (6 bases). The CDR3 extends over 14 amino acids. Trimming removed 6 bases from V and 9 bases from J, with 18 bases in between. The germline gives CDR1 MNHEY, CDR2 SVGEGT.

CDR3 region: CATSSGMKETQYF. As DNA, the CDR3 is TGTGCCACCTCTAGCGGGATGAAAGAGACCCAGTACTTC. The rearrangement links TRBV7-2 to TRBJ2-5; 9 nucleotides align to TRBD2. From germline, CDR1 is SGHTA and CDR2 FQGNSA. There are 13 residues in the CDR3. V shed 10 bases, J shed 3 bases, and the junction held 6 bases outside the gene matches.

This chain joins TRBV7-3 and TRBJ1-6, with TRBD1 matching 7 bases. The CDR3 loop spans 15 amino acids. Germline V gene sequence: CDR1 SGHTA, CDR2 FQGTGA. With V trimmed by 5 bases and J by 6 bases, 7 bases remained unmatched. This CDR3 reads CASSAGTDRNSPLHF. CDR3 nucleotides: TGTGCCAGCAGCGCTGGGACAGACCGTAATTCACCCCTCCACTTT.

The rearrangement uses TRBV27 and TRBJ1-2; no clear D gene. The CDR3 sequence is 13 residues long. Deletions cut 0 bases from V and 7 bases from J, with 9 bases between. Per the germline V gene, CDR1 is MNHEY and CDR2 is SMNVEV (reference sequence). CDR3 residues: CASSLSAEGGYTF. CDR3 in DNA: TGTGCCAGCAGTTTATCAGCGGAGGGTGGCTACACCTTC.

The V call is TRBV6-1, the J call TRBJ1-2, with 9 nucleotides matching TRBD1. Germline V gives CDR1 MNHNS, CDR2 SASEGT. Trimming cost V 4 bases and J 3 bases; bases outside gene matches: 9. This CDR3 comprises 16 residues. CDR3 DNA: TGTGCCAGCAGTGCGGACAGGGGCGTGATAGACTATGGCTACACCTTC. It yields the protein CASSADRGVIDYGYTF.

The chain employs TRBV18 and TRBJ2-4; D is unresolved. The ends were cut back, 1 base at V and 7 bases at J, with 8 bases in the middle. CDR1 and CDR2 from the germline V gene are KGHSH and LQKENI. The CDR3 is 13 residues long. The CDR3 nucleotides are TGTGCCAGCTCACCACGCGTCCCCAACATTCAGTACTTC. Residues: CASSPRVPNIQYF. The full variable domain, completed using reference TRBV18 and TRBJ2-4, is NAGVMQNPRHLVRRRGQEARLRCSPMKGHSHVYWYRQLPEEGLKFMVYLQKENIIDESGMPKERFSAEFPKEGPSILRIQQVVRGDSAAYFCASSPRVPNIQYFGAGTRLSVL.

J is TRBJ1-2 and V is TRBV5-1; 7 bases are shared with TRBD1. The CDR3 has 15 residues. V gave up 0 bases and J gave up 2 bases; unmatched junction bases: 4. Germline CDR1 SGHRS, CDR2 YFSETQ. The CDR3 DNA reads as TGCGCCAGCAGCTTGGGCTGGGGACAGAACTATGGCTACACCTTC. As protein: CASSLGWGQNYGYTF.

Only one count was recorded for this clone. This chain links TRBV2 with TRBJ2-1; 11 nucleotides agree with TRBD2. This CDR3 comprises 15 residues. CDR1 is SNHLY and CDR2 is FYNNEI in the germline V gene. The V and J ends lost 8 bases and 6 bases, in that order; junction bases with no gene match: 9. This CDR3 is CASDLLAGVPNEQFF. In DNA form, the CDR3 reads TGTGCCAGCGACCTACTAGCGGGAGTCCCCAATGAGCAGTTCTTC.

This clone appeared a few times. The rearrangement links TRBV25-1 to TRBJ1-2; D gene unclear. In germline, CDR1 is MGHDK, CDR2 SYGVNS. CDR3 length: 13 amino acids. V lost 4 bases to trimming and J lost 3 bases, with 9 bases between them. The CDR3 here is CASSVPGDYGYTF. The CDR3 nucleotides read TGTGCCAGCAGTGTCCCGGGAGACTATGGCTACACCTTC.

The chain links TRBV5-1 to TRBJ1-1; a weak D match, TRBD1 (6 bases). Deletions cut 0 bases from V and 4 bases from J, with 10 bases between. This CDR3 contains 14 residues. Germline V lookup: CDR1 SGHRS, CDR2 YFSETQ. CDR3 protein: CASSLGGLSTEAFF. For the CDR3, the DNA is TGCGCCAGCAGCTTGGGGGGGCTTAGCACTGAAGCTTTCTTT.

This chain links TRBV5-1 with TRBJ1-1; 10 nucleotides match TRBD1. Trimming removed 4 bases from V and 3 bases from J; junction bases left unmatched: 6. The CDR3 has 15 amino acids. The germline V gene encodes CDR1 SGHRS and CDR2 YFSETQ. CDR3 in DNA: TGCGCCAGCAGCCCCACCGGGACAGGGGACACTGAAGCTTTCTTT. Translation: CASSPTGTGDTEAFF.

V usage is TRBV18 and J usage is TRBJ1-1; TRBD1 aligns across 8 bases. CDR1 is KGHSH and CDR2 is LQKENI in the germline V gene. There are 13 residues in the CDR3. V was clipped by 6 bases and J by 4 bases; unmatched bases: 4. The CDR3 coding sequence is TGTGCCAGCTCGCCGACAGGGGCCACTGAAGCTTTCTTT. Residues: CASSPTGATEAFF.

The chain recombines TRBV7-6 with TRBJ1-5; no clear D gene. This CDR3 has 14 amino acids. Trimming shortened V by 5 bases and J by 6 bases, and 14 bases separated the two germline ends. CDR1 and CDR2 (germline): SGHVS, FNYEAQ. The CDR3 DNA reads TGTGCCAGCAGCCAGAATGGTGGGAGTCAGCCCCAGCATTTT. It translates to CASSQNGGSQPQHF.

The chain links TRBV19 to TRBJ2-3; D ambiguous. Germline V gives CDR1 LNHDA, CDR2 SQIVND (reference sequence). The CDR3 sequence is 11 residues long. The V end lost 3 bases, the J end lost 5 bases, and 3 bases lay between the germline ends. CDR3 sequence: CASSIGDTQYF. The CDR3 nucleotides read TGTGCCAGTAGTATCGGAGATACGCAGTATTTT.

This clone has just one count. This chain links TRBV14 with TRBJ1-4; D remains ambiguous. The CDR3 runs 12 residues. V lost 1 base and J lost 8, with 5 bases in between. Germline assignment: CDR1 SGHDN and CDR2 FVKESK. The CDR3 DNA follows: TGTGCCAGCAGCCAAGTTGAGGAAAAACTGTTTTTT. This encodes CASSQVEEKLFF.

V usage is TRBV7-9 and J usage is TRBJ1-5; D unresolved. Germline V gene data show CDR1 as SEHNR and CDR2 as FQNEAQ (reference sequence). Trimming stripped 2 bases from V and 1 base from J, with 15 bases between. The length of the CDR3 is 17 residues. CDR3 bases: TGTGCCAGCAGCTTAAGTCTTGAGGGTTTGAGCAATCAGCCCCAGCATTTT. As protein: CASSLSLEGLSNQPQHF.

This CDR3 is CASSVRGGAGNEQYF. CDR3 DNA sequence: TGTGCCAGCAGCGTACGCGGGGGGGCGGGGAACGAGCAGTACTTC. The chain carries TRBV9 and TRBJ2-7, with 9 positions matching TRBD2. The CDR3 extends over 15 amino acids. J lost 5 bases, V lost 1 base, and 7 bases had no gene match. CDR1 is SGDLS, CDR2 YYNGEE, per germline.

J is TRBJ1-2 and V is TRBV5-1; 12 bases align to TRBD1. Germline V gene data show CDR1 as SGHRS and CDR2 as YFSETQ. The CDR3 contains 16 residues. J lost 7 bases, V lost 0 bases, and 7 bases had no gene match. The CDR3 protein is CASSLAPGQGAGGYTF. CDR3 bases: TGCGCCAGCAGCTTGGCCCCGGGACAGGGGGCGGGTGGCTACACCTTC.

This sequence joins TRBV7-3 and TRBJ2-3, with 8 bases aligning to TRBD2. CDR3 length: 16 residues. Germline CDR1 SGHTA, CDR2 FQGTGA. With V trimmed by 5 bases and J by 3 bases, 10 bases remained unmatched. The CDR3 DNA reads TGTGCCAGCAGCAGACCGGGACTAGTTTCAACAGATACGCAGTATTTT. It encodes CASSRPGLVSTDTQYF.

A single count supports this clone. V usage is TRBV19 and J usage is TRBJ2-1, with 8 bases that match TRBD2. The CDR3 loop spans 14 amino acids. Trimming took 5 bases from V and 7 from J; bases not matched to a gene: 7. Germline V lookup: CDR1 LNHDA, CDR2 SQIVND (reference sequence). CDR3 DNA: TGTGCCAGTAGTGGGGTAGCGGGGCATAATGAGCAGTTCTTC. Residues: CASSGVAGHNEQFF.

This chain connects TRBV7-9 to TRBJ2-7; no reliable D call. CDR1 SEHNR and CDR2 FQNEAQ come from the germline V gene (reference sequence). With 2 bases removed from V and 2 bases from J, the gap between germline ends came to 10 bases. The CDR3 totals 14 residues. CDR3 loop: CASSLFEETYEQYF. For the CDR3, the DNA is TGTGCCAGCAGCTTATTTGAGGAGACCTACGAGCAGTACTTC.

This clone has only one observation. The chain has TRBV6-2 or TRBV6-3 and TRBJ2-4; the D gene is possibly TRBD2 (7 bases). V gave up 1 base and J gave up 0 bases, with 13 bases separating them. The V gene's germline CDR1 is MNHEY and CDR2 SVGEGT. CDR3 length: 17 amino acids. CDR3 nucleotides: TGTGCCAGCAGTTACTGGGGGGGCCGCCAAGCCAAAAACATTCAGTACTTC. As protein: CASSYWGGRQAKNIQYF.

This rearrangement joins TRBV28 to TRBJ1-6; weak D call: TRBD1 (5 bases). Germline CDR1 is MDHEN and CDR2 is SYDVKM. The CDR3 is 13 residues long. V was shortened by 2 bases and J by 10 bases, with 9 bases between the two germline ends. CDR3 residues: CASSLQGLSPLHF. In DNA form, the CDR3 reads TGTGCCAGCAGTTTACAGGGTCTGTCACCCCTCCACTTT.

Here the CDR3 reads CASSEGPRATEAFF. CDR3 nucleotides: TGTGCCAGCAGTGAGGGGCCCCGGGCCACTGAAGCTTTCTTT. The chain carries TRBV6-1 and TRBJ1-1, with D possibly matching TRBD1 (5 bases). The V end lost 3 bases, the J end lost 4 bases, and 12 bases lay between the germline ends. CDR3 length: 14 residues. Germline V gene data show CDR1 as MNHNS and CDR2 as SASEGT.

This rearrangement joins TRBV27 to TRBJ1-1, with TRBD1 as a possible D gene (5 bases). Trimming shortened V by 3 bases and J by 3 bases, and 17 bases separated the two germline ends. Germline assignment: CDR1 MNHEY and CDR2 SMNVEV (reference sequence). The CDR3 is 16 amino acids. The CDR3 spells CASSFSQVFMDTEAFF. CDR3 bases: TGTGCCAGCAGTTTTTCACAGGTTTTCATGGACACTGAAGCTTTCTTT.

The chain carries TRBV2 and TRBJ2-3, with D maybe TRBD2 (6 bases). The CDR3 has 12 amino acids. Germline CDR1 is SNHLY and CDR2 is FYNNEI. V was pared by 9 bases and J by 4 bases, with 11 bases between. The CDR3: CARGPGADTQYF. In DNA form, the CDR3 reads TGTGCCAGGGGCCCGGGGGCAGATACGCAGTATTTT. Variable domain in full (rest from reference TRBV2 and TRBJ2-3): EPEVTQTPSHQVTQMGQEVILRCVPISNHLYFYWYRQILGQKVEFLVSFYNNEISEKSEIFDDQFSVERPDGSNFTLKIRSTKLEDSAMYFCARGPGADTQYFGPGTRLTVL.